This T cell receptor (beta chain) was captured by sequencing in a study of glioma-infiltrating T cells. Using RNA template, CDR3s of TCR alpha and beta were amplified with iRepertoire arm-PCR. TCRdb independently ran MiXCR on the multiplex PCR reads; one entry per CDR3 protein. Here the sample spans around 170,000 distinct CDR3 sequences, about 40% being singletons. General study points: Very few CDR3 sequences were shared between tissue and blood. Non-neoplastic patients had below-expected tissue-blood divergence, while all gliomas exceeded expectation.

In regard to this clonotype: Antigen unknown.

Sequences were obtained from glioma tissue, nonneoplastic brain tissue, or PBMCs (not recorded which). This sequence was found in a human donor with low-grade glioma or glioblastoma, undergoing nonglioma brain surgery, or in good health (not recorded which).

DNA of the CDR3: TGTGCCAGCAGTACAGGGCACTATGGCTACACCTTC. Amino acids: CASSTGHYGYTF. This chain joins TRBV12-3 or TRBV12-4 and TRBJ1-2, with a possible D match to TRBD1 (6 bases). V lost 5 bases, J lost 3 bases, and 7 bases lay in between. This CDR3 contains 12 residues.